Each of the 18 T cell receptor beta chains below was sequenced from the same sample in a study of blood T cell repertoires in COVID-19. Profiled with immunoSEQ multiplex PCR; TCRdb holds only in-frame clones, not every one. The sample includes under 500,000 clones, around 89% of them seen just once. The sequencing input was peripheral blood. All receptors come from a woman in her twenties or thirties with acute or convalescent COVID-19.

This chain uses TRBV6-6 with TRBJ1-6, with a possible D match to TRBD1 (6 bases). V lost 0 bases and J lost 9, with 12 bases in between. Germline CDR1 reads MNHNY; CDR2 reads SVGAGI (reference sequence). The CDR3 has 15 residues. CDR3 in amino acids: CASSYSHRDLSPLHF. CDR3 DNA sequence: TGTGCCAGCAGTTACTCGCACAGGGATCTTTCACCCCTCCACTTT.

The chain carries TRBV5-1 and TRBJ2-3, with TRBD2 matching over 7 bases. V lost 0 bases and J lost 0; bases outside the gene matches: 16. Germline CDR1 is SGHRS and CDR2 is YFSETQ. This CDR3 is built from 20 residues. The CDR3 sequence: CASSLVPGGPNPPSTDTQYF. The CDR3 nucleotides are TGCGCCAGCAGCTTGGTTCCGGGGGGACCCAACCCCCCTAGCACAGATACGCAGTATTTT.

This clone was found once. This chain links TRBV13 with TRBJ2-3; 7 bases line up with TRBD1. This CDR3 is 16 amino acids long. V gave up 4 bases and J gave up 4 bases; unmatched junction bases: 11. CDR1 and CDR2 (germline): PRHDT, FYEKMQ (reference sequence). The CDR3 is CASSSTGTEAADTQYF. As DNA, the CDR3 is TGTGCCAGCAGCTCCACCGGGACAGAAGCAGCAGATACGCAGTATTTT. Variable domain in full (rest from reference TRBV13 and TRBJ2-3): AAGVIQSPRHLIKEKRETATLKCYPIPRHDTVYWYQQGPGQDPQFLISFYEKMQSDKGSIPDRFSAQQFSDYHSELNMSSLELGDSALYFCASSSTGTEAADTQYFGPGTRLTVL.

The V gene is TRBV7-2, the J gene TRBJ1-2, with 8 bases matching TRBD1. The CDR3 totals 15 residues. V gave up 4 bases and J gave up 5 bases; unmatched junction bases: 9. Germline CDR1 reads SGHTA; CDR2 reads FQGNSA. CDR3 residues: CASSSAGGVRYGYTF. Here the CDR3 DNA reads TGTGCCAGCAGCTCCGCAGGGGGCGTTCGGTATGGCTACACCTTC.

For the CDR3, the DNA is TGTGCCAGCAGTTTAACGGGGGGCTCGGATGAAAAACTGTTTTTT. It specifies CASSLTGGSDEKLFF. This chain joins TRBV27 and TRBJ1-4; weak D call: TRBD1 (6 bases). Germline assignment: CDR1 MNHEY and CDR2 SMNVEV (reference sequence). This CDR3 comprises 15 residues. Trimming took off 2 bases at V and 6 bases at J, with 13 bases between the two ends.

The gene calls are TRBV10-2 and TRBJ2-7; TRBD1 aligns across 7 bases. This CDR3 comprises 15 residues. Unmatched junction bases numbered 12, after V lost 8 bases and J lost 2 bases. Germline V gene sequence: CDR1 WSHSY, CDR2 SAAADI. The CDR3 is CASRGGDRDTYEQYF. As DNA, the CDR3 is TGCGCCAGCCGTGGAGGAGACAGGGATACCTACGAGCAGTACTTC.

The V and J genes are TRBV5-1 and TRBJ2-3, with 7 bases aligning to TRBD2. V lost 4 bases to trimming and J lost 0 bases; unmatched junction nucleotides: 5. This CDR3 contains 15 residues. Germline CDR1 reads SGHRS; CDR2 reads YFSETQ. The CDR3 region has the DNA TGCGCCAGCAGCACGTCAGCGGGGAGCACAGATACGCAGTATTTT. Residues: CASSTSAGSTDTQYF.

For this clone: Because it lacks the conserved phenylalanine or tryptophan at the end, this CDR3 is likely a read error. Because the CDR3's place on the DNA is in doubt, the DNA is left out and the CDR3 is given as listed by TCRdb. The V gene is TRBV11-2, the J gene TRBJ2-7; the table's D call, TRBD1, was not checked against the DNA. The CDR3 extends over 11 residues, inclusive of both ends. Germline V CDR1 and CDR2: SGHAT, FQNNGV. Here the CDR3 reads CASSSGHGFSS.

CDR3 in amino acids: CASSLLDTGELFF. As DNA, the CDR3 is TGTGCCAGCAGTCTACTAGATACCGGGGAGCTGTTTTTT. The chain has TRBV28 and TRBJ2-2, with D possibly matching TRBD2 (5 bases). Germline CDR1 MDHEN, CDR2 SYDVKM. V gave up 5 bases and J gave up 5 bases, with 9 bases separating them. This CDR3 region has 13 residues.

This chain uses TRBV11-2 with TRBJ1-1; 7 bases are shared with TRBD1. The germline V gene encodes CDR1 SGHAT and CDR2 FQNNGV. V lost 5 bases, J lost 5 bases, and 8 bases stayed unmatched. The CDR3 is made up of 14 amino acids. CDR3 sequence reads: CASSPTGWETEAFF. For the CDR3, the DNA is TGTGCCAGCAGCCCGACAGGGTGGGAAACTGAAGCTTTCTTT.

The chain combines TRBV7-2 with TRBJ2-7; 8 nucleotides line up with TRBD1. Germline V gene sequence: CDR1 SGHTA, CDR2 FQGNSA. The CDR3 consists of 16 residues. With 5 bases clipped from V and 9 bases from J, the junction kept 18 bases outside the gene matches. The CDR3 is CASSIRQGLGNFGQYF. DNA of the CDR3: TGTGCCAGCAGCATAAGACAGGGGCTGGGTAATTTTGGGCAGTACTTC.

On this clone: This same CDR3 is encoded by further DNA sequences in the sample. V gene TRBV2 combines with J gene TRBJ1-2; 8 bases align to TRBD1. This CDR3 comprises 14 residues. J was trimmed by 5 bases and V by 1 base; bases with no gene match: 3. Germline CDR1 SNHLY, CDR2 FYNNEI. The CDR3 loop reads CASSEGQGSYGYTF. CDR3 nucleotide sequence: TGTGCCAGCAGTGAAGGACAGGGGTCATATGGCTACACCTTC.

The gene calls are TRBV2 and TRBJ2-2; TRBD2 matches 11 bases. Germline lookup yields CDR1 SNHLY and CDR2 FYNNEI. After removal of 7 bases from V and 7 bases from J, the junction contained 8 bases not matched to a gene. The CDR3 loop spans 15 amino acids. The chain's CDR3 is CASNRLAGNFGELFF. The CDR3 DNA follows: TGTGCCAGCAACAGACTAGCGGGGAATTTCGGGGAGCTGTTTTTT. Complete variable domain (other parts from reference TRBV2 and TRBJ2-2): EPEVTQTPSHQVTQMGQEVILRCVPISNHLYFYWYRQILGQKVEFLVSFYNNEISEKSEIFDDQFSVERPDGSNFTLKIRSTKLEDSAMYFCASNRLAGNFGELFFGEGSRLTVL.

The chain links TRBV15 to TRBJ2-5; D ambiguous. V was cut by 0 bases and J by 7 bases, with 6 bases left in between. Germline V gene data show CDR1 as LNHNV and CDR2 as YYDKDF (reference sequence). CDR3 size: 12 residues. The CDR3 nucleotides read TGTGCCACCAGCAGAGAGACGGGGACCCAGTACTTC. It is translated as CATSRETGTQYF.

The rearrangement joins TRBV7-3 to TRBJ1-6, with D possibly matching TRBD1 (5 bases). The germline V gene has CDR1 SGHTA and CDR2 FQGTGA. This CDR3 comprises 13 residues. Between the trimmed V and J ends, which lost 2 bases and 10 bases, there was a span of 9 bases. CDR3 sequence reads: CASSLQGKSPLHF. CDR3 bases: TGTGCCAGCAGCTTACAGGGAAAATCACCCCTCCACTTT.

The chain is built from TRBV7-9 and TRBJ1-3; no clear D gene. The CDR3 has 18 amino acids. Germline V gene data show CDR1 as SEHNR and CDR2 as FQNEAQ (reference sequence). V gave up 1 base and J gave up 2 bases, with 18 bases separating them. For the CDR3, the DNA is TGTGCCAGCAGCTTAGTATTCCTCCTGGGAGGCACTGGAAACACCATATATTTT. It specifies CASSLVFLLGGTGNTIYF. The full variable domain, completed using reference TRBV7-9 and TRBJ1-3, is DTGVSQNPRHKITKRGQNVTFRCDPISEHNRLYWYRQTLGQGPEFLTYFQNEAQLEKSRLLSDRFSAERPKGSFSTLEIQRTEQGDSAMYLCASSLVFLLGGTGNTIYFGEGSWLTVV.

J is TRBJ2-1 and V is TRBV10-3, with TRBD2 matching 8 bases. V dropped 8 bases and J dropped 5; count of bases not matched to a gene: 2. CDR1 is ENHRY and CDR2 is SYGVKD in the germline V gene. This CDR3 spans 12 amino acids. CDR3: CAIAGGDNEQFF. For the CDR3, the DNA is TGTGCCATCGCCGGGGGGGACAATGAGCAGTTCTTC.

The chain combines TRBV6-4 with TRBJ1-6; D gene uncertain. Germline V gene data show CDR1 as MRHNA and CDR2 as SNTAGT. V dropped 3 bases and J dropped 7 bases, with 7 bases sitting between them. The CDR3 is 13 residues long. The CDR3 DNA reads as TGTGCCAGCAGTGAGCAGGAAAATTCACCCCTCCACTTT. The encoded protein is CASSEQENSPLHF.